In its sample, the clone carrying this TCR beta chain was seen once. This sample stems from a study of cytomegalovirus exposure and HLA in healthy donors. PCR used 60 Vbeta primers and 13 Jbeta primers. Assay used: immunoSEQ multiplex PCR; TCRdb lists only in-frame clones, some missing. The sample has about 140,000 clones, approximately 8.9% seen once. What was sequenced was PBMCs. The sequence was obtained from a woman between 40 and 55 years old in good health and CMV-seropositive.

Here the CDR3 DNA reads TGTGCCAGCAGCTTAACTCACGACAGGGGAGGATTGGGCAATCAGCCCCAGCATTTT. It yields the protein CASSLTHDRGGLGNQPQHF. This chain uses TRBV7-3 with TRBJ1-5; 8 positions agree with TRBD1. The junction had 12 bases not matched to a gene; V was cut back by 0 bases and J by 2 bases. This CDR3 has 19 amino acids. Germline V gene sequence: CDR1 SGHTA, CDR2 FQGTGA.